The TCR beta chain under discussion was sequenced for a study of T cells after yellow fever vaccination. Study findings and constraints: In FACS-sorted repertoires, abundant clonotypes from the bulk population could appear as contaminants. The secondary response was weaker, and its peak arrived faster, on day 5 versus 15. Reappearing after the booster were most of the clones from primary vaccination (about 95% CD4, 88% CD8).

The table lists this clonotype with a few counts. Its antigen is unidentified. The authors made TCR cDNA by 5'RACE template switching, adding a universal primer site and UMIs. TCRdb passed the 5' RACE reads through MiXCR, listing each CDR3 protein once. Of 150,000 to 200,000 distinct CDR3 sequences listed, approximately 6.2% were seen once; the top ten hold under 3%. The CDR3 contains 18 residues. The germline V and J ends were trimmed by 2 bases and 0 bases, with 14 bases remaining between them. Germline V lookup: CDR1 MDHEN, CDR2 SYDVKM. The V and J genes are TRBV28 and TRBJ2-6, with D unclear. The sequenced sample was CD4+ T cells sorted from PBMCs, obtained on the day of the first yellow fever vaccination. The clonotype comes from a young man who received the YFV17D yellow fever vaccine. The CDR3 here is CASSLLSLVSSGANVLTF. The CDR3 nucleotides are TGTGCCAGCAGTTTACTGAGTTTAGTGAGCTCTGGGGCCAACGTCCTGACTTTC.